These 9 T cell receptor beta chains came from one sample sequenced in a study of T cell changes during pregnancy in multiple sclerosis. TCRdb's table, derived via immunoSEQ multiplex PCR, lists solely in-frame clones and lacks some. The repertoire has tens of thousands of clones, 70% to 90% of them found once; the top ten carry 0.6% to 0.8%. The specimen was CD4+ T cells from peripheral blood mononuclear cells, collected in the first trimester of pregnancy. These TCRs come from a female donor in good health, enrolled as a control in a pregnancy study.

This sequence joins TRBV5-6 and TRBJ1-4; perhaps TRBD1 as D (5 bases). Germline V lookup: CDR1 SGHDT, CDR2 YYEEEE. The CDR3 is 14 residues long. Deletions cut 3 bases from V and 6 bases from J, with 12 bases between. The CDR3, as DNA: TGTGCCAGCAGCTCGGGGGGGAAACATGAAAAACTGTTTTTT. Amino acid sequence: CASSSGGKHEKLFF.

The chain couples TRBV6-1 to TRBJ1-1, with D perhaps matching TRBD1 (6 bases). From germline, CDR1 is MNHNS and CDR2 SASEGT. The V end was cut by 6 bases, the J end by 4 bases, with 18 bases between. The CDR3 has 15 residues. DNA of the CDR3: TGTGCCAGCAGAGTCCGACAGGCCTTGGGCACTGAAGCTTTCTTT. The encoded protein is CASRVRQALGTEAFF.

The rearrangement joins TRBV27 to TRBJ2-5, with TRBD1 matching over 8 bases. The DNA matches TRBJ2-7 better at its end, which makes the J call doubtful. The CDR3 spans 14 residues. Germline V gives CDR1 MNHEY, CDR2 SMNVEV (reference sequence). The CDR3 bases are TGTGCCAGCAGTTACCGGGACAGGACCTACGAGCAGTACTTC. It translates to CASSYRDRTYEQYF.

This chain links TRBV7-9 with TRBJ2-7; 10 nucleotides match TRBD1. The CDR3 has 15 residues. CDR1 is SEHNR, CDR2 FQNEAQ, per germline (reference sequence). The V and J ends lost 5 bases and 1 base, in that order; junction bases with no gene match: 5. The CDR3: CASSPPGQGSYEQYF. DNA of the CDR3: TGTGCCAGCAGCCCGCCGGGACAGGGGTCCTACGAGCAGTACTTC.

The chain recombines TRBV15 with TRBJ1-4; maybe TRBD1 (5 bases). This CDR3 comprises 15 residues. Deletions cut 0 bases from V and 8 bases from J, with 13 bases between. Germline V lookup: CDR1 LNHNV, CDR2 YYDKDF (reference sequence). CDR3 sequence: CATSREEGVREKLFF. The CDR3 DNA follows: TGTGCCACCAGCAGAGAGGAAGGGGTGAGAGAAAAACTGTTTTTT.

The rearrangement links TRBV7-2 to TRBJ2-2, with TRBD2 identical over 8 bases. CDR1 is SGHTA and CDR2 is FQGNSA in the germline V gene. This CDR3 spans 14 amino acids. The trim removed 8 bases at V and 7 bases at J, leaving 9 bases unmatched. CDR3 protein: CASGRGGLVGELFF. The CDR3 DNA is TGTGCCAGCGGACGGGGGGGGCTTGTCGGGGAGCTGTTTTTT.

The CDR3, as DNA: TGTGCCTGGAGTCCCCCCCTCGGGAGTCTCAATCAGCCCCAGCATTTT. Translation gives CAWSPPLGSLNQPQHF. The rearrangement uses TRBV30 and TRBJ1-5; D unclear. V lost 2 bases, J lost 3 bases, and 17 bases lay in between. Germline CDR1 is GTSNPN and CDR2 is SVGIG (reference sequence). The CDR3 consists of 16 residues.

The chain combines TRBV6-5 with TRBJ1-3; a weak D match, TRBD1 (5 bases). V was shortened by 6 bases and J by 2 bases, with 11 bases between the two germline ends. The germline V gene has CDR1 MNHEY and CDR2 SVGAGI. The CDR3 has 14 residues. The CDR3 loop reads CASRNGATGNTIYF. The CDR3 DNA is TGTGCCAGCAGAAATGGGGCAACTGGAAACACCATATATTTT.

The rearrangement joins TRBV10-3 to TRBJ1-5; no definite D call. Trimming took off 6 bases at V and 4 bases at J, with 13 bases between the two ends. Germline assignment: CDR1 ENHRY and CDR2 SYGVKD. The CDR3 covers 14 residues. The CDR3 protein is CAIRDAGINQPQHF. Here the CDR3 DNA reads TGTGCCATCAGAGACGCCGGGATTAATCAGCCCCAGCATTTT.